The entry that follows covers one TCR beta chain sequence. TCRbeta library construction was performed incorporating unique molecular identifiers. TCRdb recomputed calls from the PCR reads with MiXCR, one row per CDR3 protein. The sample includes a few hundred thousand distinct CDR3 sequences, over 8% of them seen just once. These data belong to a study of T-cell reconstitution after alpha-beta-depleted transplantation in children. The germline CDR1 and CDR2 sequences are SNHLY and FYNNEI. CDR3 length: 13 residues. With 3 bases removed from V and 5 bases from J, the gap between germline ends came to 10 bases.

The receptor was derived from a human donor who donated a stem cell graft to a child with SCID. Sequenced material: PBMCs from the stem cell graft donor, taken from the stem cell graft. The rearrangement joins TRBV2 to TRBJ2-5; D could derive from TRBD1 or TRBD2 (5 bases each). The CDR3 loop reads CASSDSRDETQYF. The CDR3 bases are TGTGCCAGCAGTGACAGCAGGGACGAGACCCAGTACTTC.